A single sample gave rise to the 27 T cell receptor beta chains below, sequenced in a study of blood T cell repertoires in COVID-19. This table comes from immunoSEQ multiplex PCR, and its TCRdb copy is limited to in-frame clones, with some not included. The sample has around 300,000 clones, roughly 90% seen once. The sequenced material came from peripheral blood. The receptor source for this set is a woman between 25 and 40 years old with COVID-19, enrolled during active disease.

J is TRBJ1-1 and V is TRBV27; D might be TRBD1 (6 bases). The CDR3 loop spans 13 amino acids. Germline CDR1 is MNHEY and CDR2 is SMNVEV (reference sequence). The V end was cut by 3 bases, the J end by 1 base, with 6 bases between. CDR3 sequence (DNA): TGTGCCAGCAGTTTGGGACAGAACACTGAAGCTTTCTTT. It encodes CASSLGQNTEAFF.

This clone was counted a single time. The gene calls are TRBV6-5 and TRBJ1-5; possibly TRBD1 for D (5 bases). V was pared by 5 bases and J by 0 bases, with 11 bases between. Germline lookup yields CDR1 MNHEY and CDR2 SVGAGI. This CDR3 contains 15 residues. The CDR3 loop is CASSLQQDSNQPQHF. The CDR3 DNA sequence: TGTGCCAGCAGTCTTCAACAGGATAGCAATCAGCCCCAGCATTTT.

This clone occurred a few times. This chain joins TRBV30 and TRBJ1-1, with D possibly being TRBD1 (6 bases). With 1 base removed from V and 2 bases from J, the gap between germline ends came to 11 bases. CDR1 GTSNPN and CDR2 SVGIG come from the germline V gene (reference sequence). The CDR3 runs 14 residues. CDR3 coding DNA: TGTGCCTGGAGTGAAGGGGGTGGAAACACTGAAGCTTTCTTT. Protein sequence: CAWSEGGGNTEAFF.

The chain carries TRBV3-1 (or the pseudogene TRBV3-2) and TRBJ1-2; 7 bases agree with TRBD1. From germline, CDR1 is LGHDT and CDR2 YNNKEL (reference sequence). The CDR3 has 15 residues. V was clipped by 3 bases and J by 3 bases; unmatched bases: 7. The CDR3 DNA reads as TGTGCCAGCAGCCACTACGGAACAGGGGACTATGGCTACACCTTC. It yields the protein CASSHYGTGDYGYTF.

This chain uses TRBV11-2 with TRBJ1-1; D remains unclear. The V end lost 1 base, the J end lost 5 bases, and 14 bases lay between the germline ends. From germline, CDR1 is SGHAT and CDR2 FQNNGV. The CDR3 length is 15 residues. In nucleotides, the CDR3 is TGTGCCAGCAGCTTAGGAAGTAGTGGGAGGACTGAAGCTTTCTTT. The encoded protein is CASSLGSSGRTEAFF.

The V call is TRBV5-1, the J call TRBJ1-1; D gene uncertain. V lost 2 bases, J lost 0 bases, and 5 bases lay in between. CDR1 and CDR2 from the germline V gene are SGHRS and YFSETQ. The CDR3 covers 13 residues. The CDR3 region is CASSFNMNTEAFF. CDR3 in DNA: TGCGCCAGCAGCTTTAACATGAACACTGAAGCTTTCTTT.

This clone has only one observation. This chain uses TRBV4-1 with TRBJ1-2; 9 bases align to TRBD1. V shed 4 bases and J 0 bases; nucleotides not matched to a gene: 0. In germline, CDR1 is MGHRA, CDR2 YSYEKL. The CDR3 consists of 14 residues. CDR3 protein: CASSRQGANYGYTF. CDR3 DNA sequence: TGCGCCAGCAGCCGACAGGGGGCTAACTATGGCTACACCTTC.

This chain uses TRBV7-2 with TRBJ2-1; D not resolved. Germline loops: CDR1 SGHTA, CDR2 FQGNSA. The CDR3 has 12 residues. Deletions cut 5 bases from V and 8 bases from J, with 10 bases between. The CDR3 is CASSQYRDEQFF. The CDR3 region has the DNA TGTGCCAGCAGCCAATACCGGGATGAGCAGTTCTTC.

The count of this clone is one. The chain uses TRBV27 and TRBJ2-5; the D gene is possibly TRBD2 (6 bases). This CDR3 is built from 15 residues. The V end was cut by 3 bases, the J end by 0 bases, with 11 bases between. The V gene's germline CDR1 is MNHEY and CDR2 SMNVEV (reference sequence). The CDR3 bases are TGTGCCAGCAGTTTGGGTGGGAGGTACCAAGAGACCCAGTACTTC. This sequence encodes CASSLGGRYQETQYF.

This rearrangement joins TRBV29-1 to TRBJ2-5, with D possibly matching TRBD2 (5 bases). Trimming took 1 base from V and 5 from J, leaving 11 bases between them. The germline V gene has CDR1 SQVTM and CDR2 ANQGSEA. This CDR3 region has 13 residues. The CDR3 DNA reads TGCAGCGTTGAAGGCCCGGGGATGGAGACCCAGTACTTC. It specifies CSVEGPGMETQYF.

This sequence joins TRBV7-9 and TRBJ1-2, with D maybe TRBD1 (6 bases). V shed 6 bases and J shed 5 bases, with 13 bases lying between them. Germline CDR1 and CDR2: SEHNR and FQNEAQ (reference sequence). This CDR3 contains 13 residues. The CDR3 here is CASSPDSIYGYTF. As DNA, the CDR3 is TGTGCCAGCAGTCCGGACAGCATTTATGGCTACACCTTC.

The V call is TRBV19, the J call TRBJ2-1, with D perhaps matching TRBD2 (6 bases). This CDR3 comprises 14 residues. The V end lost 3 bases, the J end lost 4 bases, and 10 bases lay between the germline ends. Germline CDR1 and CDR2: LNHDA and SQIVND (reference sequence). The CDR3 sequence: CASSMRAGYNEQFF. DNA for the CDR3: TGTGCCAGTAGTATGAGGGCGGGGTACAATGAGCAGTTCTTC.

V and J are TRBV7-2 and TRBJ1-1, with 9 bases identical to TRBD1. This CDR3 region has 15 residues. With 3 bases clipped from V and 5 bases from J, the junction kept 7 bases outside the gene matches. Germline CDR1 SGHTA, CDR2 FQGNSA. The CDR3 DNA follows: TGTGCCAGCAGCTTCGGGACAGGGACTTTTACTGAAGCTTTCTTT. Protein: CASSFGTGTFTEAFF.

The rearrangement uses TRBV5-4 and TRBJ2-1, with a weak D call TRBD2 (6 bases). This CDR3 contains 15 residues. V lost 4 bases, J lost 0 bases, and 11 bases lay in between. Germline-derived CDR1 and CDR2 are SGHNT and YYREEE (reference sequence). CDR3 in DNA: TGTGCCAGCAGCCGGGGGTCAGGCTCCTACAATGAGCAGTTCTTC. It encodes CASSRGSGSYNEQFF.

A single count supports this clone. V gene TRBV5-1 combines with J gene TRBJ2-1, with a possible D match to TRBD1 (7 bases). The V gene lost 0 bases and the J gene lost 4 bases, with 11 bases spanning the gap. From germline, CDR1 is SGHRS and CDR2 YFSETQ. This CDR3 spans 15 amino acids. For the CDR3, the DNA is TGCGCCAGCAGCTTGGAGTCAGGGGGGTACAATGAGCAGTTCTTC. Protein: CASSLESGGYNEQFF.

The chain is built from TRBV29-1 and TRBJ2-1; 12 bases fit TRBD2. Trimming cost V 5 bases and J 4 bases; bases outside gene matches: 6. Germline values: CDR1 SQVTM, CDR2 ANQGSEA. The CDR3 sequence is 15 residues long. CDR3 DNA: TGCAGCGTTTCCCTTACTAGCGGGAGGTACAATGAGCAGTTCTTC. Translating gives CSVSLTSGRYNEQFF.

This clone showed up just a few times. V usage is TRBV3-1 (or the pseudogene TRBV3-2) and J usage is TRBJ1-5; tentative D call: TRBD1 (5 bases). The V gene's germline CDR1 is LGHDT and CDR2 YNNKEL (reference sequence). The CDR3 loop spans 16 amino acids. V was pared by 0 bases and J by 2 bases, with 11 bases between. The DNA for the CDR3 is TGTGCCAGCAGCCAAGACAGTGGCAGGGGCAATCAGCCCCAGCATTTT. Translating it yields CASSQDSGRGNQPQHF.

The CDR3 DNA reads TGTGCCAGTAGTAATCCGGGACAGGGGATGAACACTGAAGCTTTCTTT. Its translation is CASSNPGQGMNTEAFF. The chain uses TRBV19 and TRBJ1-1; 10 bases line up with TRBD1. V shed 4 bases and J 0 bases; nucleotides not matched to a gene: 5. The CDR3 has 16 residues. Germline-derived CDR1 and CDR2 are LNHDA and SQIVND (reference sequence).

The chain combines TRBV7-2 with TRBJ1-1, with 8 bases matching TRBD1. Germline V lookup: CDR1 SGHTA, CDR2 FQGNSA. The CDR3 runs 15 residues. J lost 4 bases, V lost 4 bases, and 8 bases had no gene match. CDR3 amino acids: CASSSTGAVATEAFF. The CDR3 bases are TGTGCCAGCAGCTCGACAGGGGCGGTTGCCACTGAAGCTTTCTTT.

The chain links TRBV24-1 to TRBJ2-3, with 9 bases that match TRBD2. V dropped 3 bases and J dropped 1; count of bases not matched to a gene: 16. CDR1 KGHDR and CDR2 SFDVKD come from the germline V gene. The CDR3 runs 20 residues. In DNA form, the CDR3 reads TGTGCCACCAGTGATCCCTCGACTAGCGGTAGCTTCACGGGCACAGATACGCAGTATTTT. Protein: CATSDPSTSGSFTGTDTQYF.

The chain has TRBV24-1 and TRBJ2-2; 9 bases match TRBD1. V dropped 4 bases and J dropped 4; count of bases not matched to a gene: 6. Per germline, CDR1 KGHDR and CDR2 SFDVKD. The CDR3 is 16 residues long. The CDR3 sequence: CATSDNTGGFTGELFF. The CDR3 nucleotides are TGTGCCACCAGTGACAACACAGGGGGCTTCACCGGGGAGCTGTTTTTT.

The rearrangement links TRBV18 to TRBJ1-5; no definite D call. The CDR3 length is 14 residues. Germline loops: CDR1 KGHSH, CDR2 LQKENI. The V and J ends lost 2 bases and 7 bases respectively, with 12 bases between them. In DNA, the CDR3 is TGTGCCAGCTCACCAAGCTCAGGAAGCCAGCCCCAGCATTTT. This translates into CASSPSSGSQPQHF.

This chain joins TRBV5-1 and TRBJ2-1; 7 positions match TRBD1. The CDR3 runs to 16 residues. J gave up 4 bases and V 2 bases, and 9 bases lay outside the gene matches. CDR1 SGHRS and CDR2 YFSETQ come from the germline V gene. The chain's CDR3 is CASSFRGLDSYNEQFF. The DNA of the CDR3 is TGCGCCAGCAGCTTTAGGGGGCTCGACTCTTACAATGAGCAGTTCTTC. The whole variable domain, remainder taken from reference TRBV5-1 and TRBJ2-1, is KAGVTQTPRYLIKTRGQQVTLSCSPISGHRSVSWYQQTPGQGLQFLFEYFSETQRNKGNFPGRFSGRQFSNSRSEMNVSTLELGDSALYLCASSFRGLDSYNEQFFGPGTRLTVL.

This clone was picked up one time. The V call is TRBV28, the J call TRBJ2-1; 9 nucleotides match TRBD1. The CDR3 extends over 16 amino acids. Trimming at V came to 6 bases and at J to 3 bases, leaving 9 bases not matched to a gene. In germline, CDR1 is MDHEN, CDR2 SYDVKM. The CDR3 bases are TGTGCCAGCAGCCACCTCAAGACAGGGGGCTACAATGAGCAGTTCTTC. Translation: CASSHLKTGGYNEQFF.

The chain joins TRBV6-7 to TRBJ2-7, with 7 bases aligning to TRBD1. TRBV6-7 counts as an open reading frame of uncertain function. The V gene end was trimmed by 8 bases and the J gene end by 12 bases; junction bases not matched to a gene: 10. This CDR3 comprises 11 residues. The CDR3 DNA is TGTGCCAGCCAACATAAGGGGGCGGGGTACTTC. Translation gives CASQHKGAGYF.

This clone has only one observation. This chain uses TRBV6-1 with TRBJ2-5; D might be TRBD1 (6 bases). Germline CDR1 MNHNS, CDR2 SASEGT. Trimming removed 4 bases at V and 5 bases at J, with 20 bases between. This CDR3 has 16 residues. The CDR3 loop is CASSVGGFPGHETQYF. In nucleotides, the CDR3 is TGTGCCAGCAGTGTAGGGGGATTTCCCGGGCACGAGACCCAGTACTTC.

This clone came up once. The V gene is TRBV11-2, the J gene TRBJ2-2, with 8 bases lining up with TRBD1. Trimming cost V 6 bases and J 7 bases; bases outside gene matches: 4. The CDR3 is made up of 13 amino acids. CDR1 is SGHAT, CDR2 FQNNGV, per germline. As DNA, the CDR3 is TGTGCCAGCAGGCGGACAGGGATCGGGGAGCTGTTTTTT. This gives the protein CASRRTGIGELFF.